In this sample, the clone carrying this T cell receptor beta chain turned up many times. What it recognizes is unknown. The time point is: sample taken at primary tumor resection. Donors were roughly 72 untreated early-stage non-small cell lung cancer patients. Researchers sequenced whole RNA taken from tumor, nontumor lung or frozen PBMC without sorting. This sample is part of a study of spatial heterogeneity in lung cancer. Study-wide context: Combinations of a unique TCR and a UMI were tallied in raw reads, and on average each appeared more than ten times. Overall study results and limits: In tumors, expanded intratumoral alpha and beta TCR counts tracked mutation counts.

TCR cDNA molecules each had a unique molecular identifier. MiXCR, applied by TCRdb to the 5' RACE reads, yields one record per CDR3 protein. The sample yields more than 20,000 distinct CDR3 sequences, roughly 6.7% seen once. Germline CDR1 reads SNHLY; CDR2 reads FYNNEI. The CDR3 consists of 16 residues. V gave up 7 bases and J gave up 0 bases, with 13 bases separating them. Sequences were derived from lung tumor tissue, sampled at surgery. The sequence was collected from a male donor with early-stage non-small cell lung cancer. The chain joins TRBV2 to TRBJ2-6, with D hard to call. This chain's CDR3 is CASKNTGPSGANVLTF. The CDR3 DNA sequence: TGTGCCAGCAAAAATACCGGCCCCTCTGGGGCCAACGTCCTGACTTTC.